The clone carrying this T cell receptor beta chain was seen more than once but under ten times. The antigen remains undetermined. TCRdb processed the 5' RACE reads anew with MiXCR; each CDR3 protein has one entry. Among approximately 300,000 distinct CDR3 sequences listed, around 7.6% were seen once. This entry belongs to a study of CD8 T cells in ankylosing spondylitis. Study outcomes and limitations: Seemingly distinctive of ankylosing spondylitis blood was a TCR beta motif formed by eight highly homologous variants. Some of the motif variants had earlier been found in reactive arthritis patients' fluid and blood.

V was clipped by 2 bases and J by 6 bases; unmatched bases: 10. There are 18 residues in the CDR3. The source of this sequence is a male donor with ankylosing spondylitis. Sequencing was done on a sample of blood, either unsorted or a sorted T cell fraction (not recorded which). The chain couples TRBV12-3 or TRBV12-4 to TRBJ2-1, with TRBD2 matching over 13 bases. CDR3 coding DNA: TGTGCCAGCAGTTTAAGAGGACTAGCGGGAGAAAGGGGCAATGAGCAGTTCTTC. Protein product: CASSLRGLAGERGNEQFF.